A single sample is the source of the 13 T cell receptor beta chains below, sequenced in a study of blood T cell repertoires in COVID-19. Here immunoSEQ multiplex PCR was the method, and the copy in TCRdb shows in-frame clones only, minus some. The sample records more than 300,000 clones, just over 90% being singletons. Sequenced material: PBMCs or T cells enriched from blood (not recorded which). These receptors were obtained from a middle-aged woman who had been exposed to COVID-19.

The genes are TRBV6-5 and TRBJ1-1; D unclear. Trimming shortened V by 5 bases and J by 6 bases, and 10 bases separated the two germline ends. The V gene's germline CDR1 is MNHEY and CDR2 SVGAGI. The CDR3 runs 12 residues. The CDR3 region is CASSKQKAEAFF. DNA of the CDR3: TGTGCCAGCAGTAAACAGAAGGCTGAAGCTTTCTTT.

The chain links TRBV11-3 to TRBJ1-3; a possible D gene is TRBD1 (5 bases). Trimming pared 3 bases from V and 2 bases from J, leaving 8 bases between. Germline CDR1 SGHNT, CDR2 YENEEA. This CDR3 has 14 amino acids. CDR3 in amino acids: CASSFGGTGNTIYF. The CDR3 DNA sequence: TGTGCCAGCAGCTTCGGGGGGACTGGAAACACCATATATTTT.

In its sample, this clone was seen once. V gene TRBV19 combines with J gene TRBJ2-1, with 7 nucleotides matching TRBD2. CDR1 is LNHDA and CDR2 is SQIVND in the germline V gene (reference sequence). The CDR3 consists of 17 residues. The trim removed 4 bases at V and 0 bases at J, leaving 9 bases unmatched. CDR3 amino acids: CASSNAGEESSYNEQFF. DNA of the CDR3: TGTGCCAGTAGTAACGCGGGAGAGGAAAGCTCCTACAATGAGCAGTTCTTC.

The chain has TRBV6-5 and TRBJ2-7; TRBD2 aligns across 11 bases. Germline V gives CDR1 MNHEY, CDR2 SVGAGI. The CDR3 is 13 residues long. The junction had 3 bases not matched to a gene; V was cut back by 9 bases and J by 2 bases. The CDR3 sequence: CASVAGGPYEQYF. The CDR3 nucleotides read TGTGCCAGTGTAGCGGGAGGGCCCTACGAGCAGTACTTC.

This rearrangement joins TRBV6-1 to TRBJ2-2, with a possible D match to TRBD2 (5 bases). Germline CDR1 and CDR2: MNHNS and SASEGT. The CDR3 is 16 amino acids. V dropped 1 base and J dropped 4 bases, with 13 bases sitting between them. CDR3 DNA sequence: TGTGCCAGCAGTGAAGAGGCTCGAGGGAGCACCGGGGAGCTGTTTTTT. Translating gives CASSEEARGSTGELFF.

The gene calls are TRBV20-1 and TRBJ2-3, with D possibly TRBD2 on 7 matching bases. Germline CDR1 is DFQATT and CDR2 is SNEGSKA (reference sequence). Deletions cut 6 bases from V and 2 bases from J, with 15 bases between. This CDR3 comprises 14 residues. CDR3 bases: TGCAGTGCAAGTAGGGGGGGGATCACAGATACGCAGTATTTT. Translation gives CSASRGGITDTQYF.

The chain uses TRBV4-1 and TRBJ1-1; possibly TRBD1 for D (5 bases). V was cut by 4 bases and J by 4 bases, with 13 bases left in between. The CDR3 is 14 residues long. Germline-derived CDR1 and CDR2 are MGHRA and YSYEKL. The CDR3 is CASSPRGESTEAFF. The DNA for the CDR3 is TGCGCCAGCAGCCCACGGGGGGAGAGCACTGAAGCTTTCTTT.

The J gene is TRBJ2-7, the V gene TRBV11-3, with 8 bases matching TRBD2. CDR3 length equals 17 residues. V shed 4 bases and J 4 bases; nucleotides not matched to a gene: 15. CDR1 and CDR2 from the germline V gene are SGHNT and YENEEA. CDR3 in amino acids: CASSSTLLLAEAYEQYF. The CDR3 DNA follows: TGTGCCAGCAGCTCCACTCTGCTACTAGCGGAGGCGTACGAGCAGTACTTC. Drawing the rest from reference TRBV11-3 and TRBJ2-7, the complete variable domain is EAGVVQSPRYKIIEKKQPVAFWCNPISGHNTLYWYLQNLGQGPELLIRYENEEAVDDSQLPKDRFSAERLKGVDSTLKIQPAELGDSAVYLCASSSTLLLAEAYEQYFGPGTRLTVT.

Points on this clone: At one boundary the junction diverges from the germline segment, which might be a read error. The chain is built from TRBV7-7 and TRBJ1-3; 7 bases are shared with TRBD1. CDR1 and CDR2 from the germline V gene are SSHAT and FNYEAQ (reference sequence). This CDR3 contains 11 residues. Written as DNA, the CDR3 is TGCCCCCTGGACAGGTATGTCCGGGAATATTTT. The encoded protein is CPLDRYVREYF.

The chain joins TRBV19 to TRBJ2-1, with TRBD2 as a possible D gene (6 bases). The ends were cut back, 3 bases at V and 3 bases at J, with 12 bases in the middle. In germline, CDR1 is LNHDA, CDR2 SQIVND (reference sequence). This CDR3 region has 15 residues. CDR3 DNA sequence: TGTGCCAGTAGTATGAGAGGGAGGTTCTACAATGAGCAGTTCTTC. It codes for CASSMRGRFYNEQFF.

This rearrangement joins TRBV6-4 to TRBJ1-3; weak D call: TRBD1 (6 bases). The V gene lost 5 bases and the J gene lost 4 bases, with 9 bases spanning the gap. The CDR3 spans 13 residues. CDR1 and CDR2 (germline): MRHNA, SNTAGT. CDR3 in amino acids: CASSLTGGNTIYF. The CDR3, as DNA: TGTGCCAGCAGTTTAACAGGGGGAAACACCATATATTTT.

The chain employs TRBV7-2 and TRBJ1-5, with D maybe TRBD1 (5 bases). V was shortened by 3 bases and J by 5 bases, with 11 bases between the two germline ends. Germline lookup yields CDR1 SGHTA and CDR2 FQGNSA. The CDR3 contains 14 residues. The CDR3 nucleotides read TGTGCCAGCAGCTTGGGGGGGGTTTATCAGCCCCAGCATTTT. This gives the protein CASSLGGVYQPQHF.

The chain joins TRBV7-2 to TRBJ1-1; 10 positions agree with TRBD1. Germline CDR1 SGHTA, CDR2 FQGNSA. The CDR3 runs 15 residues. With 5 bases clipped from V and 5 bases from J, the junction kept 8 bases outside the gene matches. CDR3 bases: TGTGCCAGCAGCCCCGGACAGGGGGGTTGGACTGAAGCTTTCTTT. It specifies CASSPGQGGWTEAFF.